The source of this T cell receptor beta chain is a study of blood T cell repertoires in COVID-19. Overall study: Sites across the United States, Italy and Spain contributed samples from acute and convalescent COVID-19.

Germline V CDR1 and CDR2: MDHEN, SYDVKM. V gave up 5 bases and J gave up 4 bases; unmatched junction bases: 9. The CDR3 loop spans 15 amino acids. Sequencing used immunoSEQ multiplex PCR; TCRdb keeps in-frame clones, though not all of them. The table shows about 68,000 clones, with 80% to 90% occurring only once. The chain has TRBV28 and TRBJ1-1; 8 bases are shared with TRBD1. The receptor was isolated from a man aged 80 or over with COVID-19, enrolled during active disease. The sample comprised peripheral blood. The chain's CDR3 is CASSPLYRGSTEAFF. In DNA, the CDR3 is TGTGCCAGCAGTCCTCTATACAGGGGGAGCACTGAAGCTTTCTTT.